What follows are 31 T cell receptor beta chains derived from one specimen sequenced in a study of shared clonotypes between healthy human individuals. Produced via immunoSEQ multiplex PCR; TCRdb's table is partial and in-frame only. This table holds under 600,000 clones, 97% found once. Input material: naive CD4+ T cells sorted from blood. Indicated subset: CD45RA+ positively selected. The source is a woman aged 25 to 45 in good health.

This clone showed up just a few times. The chain joins TRBV19 to TRBJ1-5; D call uncertain. The CDR3 extends over 12 amino acids. The V end lost 3 bases, the J end lost 6 bases, and 6 bases lay between the germline ends. The germline CDR1 and CDR2 sequences are LNHDA and SQIVND (reference sequence). CDR3 sequence: CASSMRPQPQHF. The CDR3 region has the DNA TGTGCCAGTAGTATGCGTCCTCAGCCCCAGCATTTT.

This sequence joins TRBV10-2 and TRBJ2-1; 7 bases match TRBD2. The CDR3 has 16 residues. Germline trimming cut 0 bases from V and 2 bases from J; bases unmatched to any gene: 4. Germline CDR1 WSHSY, CDR2 SAAADI. CDR3 DNA sequence: TGCGCCAGCAGTGAGTCGGTAAGCGGGGCCTACAATGAGCAGTTCTTC. As protein: CASSESVSGAYNEQFF.

CDR3 nucleotides: TGTGCCAGCAGCTTATCGACAGACTATGGCTACACCTTC. Amino acid sequence: CASSLSTDYGYTF. The rearrangement links TRBV7-9 to TRBJ1-2; tentative D call: TRBD1 (5 bases). Trimming pared 2 bases from V and 3 bases from J, leaving 7 bases between. This CDR3 region has 13 residues. Looked up from germline, CDR1 is SEHNR and CDR2 is FQNEAQ (reference sequence).

The chain links TRBV15 to TRBJ1-4; D uncertain. Germline CDR1 is LNHNV and CDR2 is YYDKDF (reference sequence). V was shortened by 5 bases and J by 3 bases, with 13 bases between the two germline ends. This CDR3 has 15 residues. The CDR3 bases are TGTGCCACCAGCTCCCCTGAGGCCGCTAATGAAAAACTGTTTTTT. Its translation: CATSSPEAANEKLFF.

This clone was picked up one time. This chain links TRBV28 with TRBJ2-7, with D hard to call. Per germline, CDR1 MDHEN and CDR2 SYDVKM. Trimming shortened V by 5 bases and J by 1 base, and 12 bases separated the two germline ends. The CDR3 runs 14 residues. CDR3: CASSRALRSYEQYF. For the CDR3, the DNA is TGTGCCAGCAGTAGGGCACTAAGATCCTACGAGCAGTACTTC.

This chain links TRBV7-2 with TRBJ1-5; D is undetermined. Germline loops: CDR1 SGHTA, CDR2 FQGNSA. This CDR3 spans 13 amino acids. Trimming pared 0 bases from V and 8 bases from J, leaving 8 bases between. The chain's CDR3 is CASSLATGKPQHF. The CDR3 coding sequence is TGTGCCAGCAGCTTAGCAACGGGTAAGCCCCAGCATTTT.

In this sample, this clone turned up once. The V and J genes are TRBV14 and TRBJ2-3; 10 positions match TRBD2. V was pared by 5 bases and J by 1 base, with 3 bases of the junction left unmatched. Germline-derived CDR1 and CDR2 are SGHDN and FVKESK. This CDR3 spans 15 amino acids. CDR3 DNA sequence: TGTGCCAGCAGCATAAGCGGGAGGGGCACAGATACGCAGTATTTT. Its translation is CASSISGRGTDTQYF.

V gene TRBV27 combines with J gene TRBJ1-1; D is perhaps TRBD1 (5 bases). The CDR3 totals 16 residues. V was cut by 9 bases and J by 4 bases, with 24 bases left in between. Germline-derived CDR1 and CDR2 are MNHEY and SMNVEV (reference sequence). The CDR3 bases are TGTGCCAGTAAAGAAAAACTGAGGGGCGTTGGCACTGAAGCTTTCTTT. It is translated as CASKEKLRGVGTEAFF.

The chain recombines TRBV6-1 with TRBJ2-3; 10 nucleotides line up with TRBD2. Germline assignment: CDR1 MNHNS and CDR2 SASEGT. After removal of 5 bases from V and 5 bases from J, the junction contained 7 bases not matched to a gene. The CDR3 consists of 15 residues. The CDR3 coding sequence is TGTGCCAGCAGTCGGGTAGCGGGAGGAGTAGATACGCAGTATTTT. Translation gives CASSRVAGGVDTQYF.

Here the CDR3 reads CASSPGQRNVFF. Here the CDR3 DNA reads TGTGCCAGCAGCCCGGGACAACGCAATGTTTTCTTT. This chain links TRBV11-2 with TRBJ1-1; TRBD1 is a possible D gene (6 bases). The V and J ends lost 5 bases and 13 bases respectively, with 17 bases between them. The CDR3 loop spans 12 amino acids. Germline CDR1 is SGHAT and CDR2 is FQNNGV.

The chain couples TRBV5-1 to TRBJ1-1; possible D gene TRBD1, 6 bases. Germline V CDR1 and CDR2: SGHRS, YFSETQ. The CDR3 contains 14 residues. Trimming cost V 0 bases and J 4 bases, with 10 bases left between them. The CDR3 loop reads CASSLGTVGTEAFF. The CDR3 nucleotides read TGCGCCAGCAGCTTGGGGACAGTAGGCACTGAAGCTTTCTTT.

The V call is TRBV18, the J call TRBJ2-5; D uncertain. Trimming took off 6 bases at V and 3 bases at J, with 8 bases between the two ends. This CDR3 has 12 residues. Germline assignment: CDR1 KGHSH and CDR2 LQKENI. CDR3 sequence reads: CASSRTEETQYF. CDR3 in DNA: TGTGCCAGCTCCCGCACGGAAGAGACCCAGTACTTC.

V gene TRBV18 combines with J gene TRBJ1-1, with D perhaps TRBD1 (5 bases). V lost 4 bases, J lost 4 bases, and 16 bases lay in between. The CDR3 has 15 residues. Germline assignment: CDR1 KGHSH and CDR2 LQKENI. The CDR3 is CASSRIGGDGTEAFF. Here the CDR3 DNA reads TGTGCCAGCTCACGAATCGGGGGTGACGGCACTGAAGCTTTCTTT.

This clone was recorded only once. Distinct nucleotide sequences in the sample also encode this CDR3. The chain couples TRBV5-1 to TRBJ2-7; 7 bases are shared with TRBD1. This CDR3 contains 12 residues. With V trimmed by 2 bases and J by 4 bases, 0 bases remained unmatched. Germline V gene lookup returns CDR1 SGHRS and CDR2 YFSETQ. This CDR3 reads CASSLQGYEQYF. CDR3 sequence (DNA): TGCGCCAGCAGCTTACAGGGGTACGAGCAGTACTTC. The variable domain in full, completed from reference TRBV5-1 and TRBJ2-7, reads KAGVTQTPRYLIKTRGQQVTLSCSPISGHRSVSWYQQTPGQGLQFLFEYFSETQRNKGNFPGRFSGRQFSNSRSEMNVSTLELGDSALYLCASSLQGYEQYFGPGTRLTVT.

The genes are TRBV29-1 and TRBJ2-7; TRBD1 or TRBD2 may be the D gene (5 bases each). The CDR3 covers 15 residues. Per germline, CDR1 SQVTM and CDR2 ANQGSEA. V lost 4 bases and J 6 bases, leaving 22 bases between the germline ends. Here the CDR3 DNA reads TGCAGCGTTGGAGGGACGAGGGGTAAATACGGCGAGCAGTACTTC. The encoded protein is CSVGGTRGKYGEQYF.

Only one count was recorded for this clone. Additional DNA sequences in this sample encode the identical CDR3. The chain links TRBV2 to TRBJ2-7; the D gene is possibly TRBD2 (7 bases). The germline gives CDR1 SNHLY, CDR2 FYNNEI. V shed 4 bases and J shed 7 bases, with 20 bases lying between them. There are 15 residues in the CDR3. The CDR3: CASSVGGAEGREQYF. The DNA for the CDR3 is TGTGCCAGCAGTGTGGGGGGGGCCGAGGGGCGGGAGCAGTACTTC.

V usage is TRBV4-1 and J usage is TRBJ2-7; possibly TRBD2 for D (6 bases). Germline CDR1 MGHRA, CDR2 YSYEKL. V was shortened by 0 bases and J by 1 base, with 13 bases between the two germline ends. The CDR3 contains 16 residues. The CDR3 is CASSQEAPGVSYEQYF. CDR3 DNA: TGCGCCAGCAGCCAAGAGGCGCCGGGAGTATCCTACGAGCAGTACTTC.

For this clone: Different DNA sequences within this sample yield the same CDR3. The rearrangement links TRBV27 to TRBJ2-7; 9 bases fit TRBD2. With V trimmed by 6 bases and J by 3 bases, 6 bases remained unmatched. The CDR3 is 14 amino acids. CDR1 and CDR2 (germline): MNHEY, SMNVEV (reference sequence). CDR3 bases: TGTGCCAGCAGCATTAGCGGGAGCGGCTACGAGCAGTACTTC. This encodes CASSISGSGYEQYF.

The chain employs TRBV7-2 and TRBJ1-1, with D unclear. This CDR3 is 13 amino acids long. CDR1 and CDR2 (germline): SGHTA, FQGNSA. V was trimmed by 2 bases and J by 3 bases, leaving 7 bases between them. In nucleotides, the CDR3 is TGTGCCAGCAGCTTAACCCTGGACACTGAAGCTTTCTTT. The encoded protein is CASSLTLDTEAFF.

The rearrangement joins TRBV10-3 to TRBJ2-1, with a tentative D call TRBD2 (5 bases). From germline, CDR1 is ENHRY and CDR2 SYGVKD. Trimming pared 6 bases from V and 8 bases from J, leaving 8 bases between. There are 11 residues in the CDR3. CDR3 DNA sequence: TGTGCCATCAGGCGGACTGATGAGCAGTTCTTC. This codes for CAIRRTDEQFF.

This clone appeared once. The chain recombines TRBV5-1 with TRBJ2-7, with 9 bases that match TRBD1. Germline V gene lookup returns CDR1 SGHRS and CDR2 YFSETQ. The CDR3 runs to 13 residues. J was trimmed by 3 bases and V by 3 bases; bases with no gene match: 1. CDR3 in amino acids: CASSWGQGYEQYF. DNA for the CDR3: TGCGCCAGCAGCTGGGGACAGGGCTACGAGCAGTACTTC.

This rearrangement joins TRBV4-1 to TRBJ1-4; no firm D call. The CDR3 totals 19 residues. The V end was cut by 1 base, the J end by 4 bases, with 22 bases between. CDR1 is MGHRA, CDR2 YSYEKL, per germline. The CDR3 nucleotides are TGCGCCAGCAGCCAAGTCCCGTCCGATCCTTACCAAGTTAATGAAAAACTGTTTTTT. Translating it yields CASSQVPSDPYQVNEKLFF.

The rearrangement joins TRBV28 to TRBJ1-6; tentatively, D is TRBD1 (5 bases). V was clipped by 3 bases and J by 3 bases, with 15 bases between them. The CDR3 consists of 17 residues. CDR1 MDHEN and CDR2 SYDVKM come from the germline V gene. This CDR3 reads CASSLGRDLFYNSPLHF. In nucleotides, the CDR3 is TGTGCCAGCAGTTTGGGACGGGACCTATTCTATAATTCACCCCTCCACTTT.

The chain joins TRBV6-5 to TRBJ1-5, with TRBD1 matching over 7 bases. From germline, CDR1 is MNHEY and CDR2 SVGAGI. The CDR3 runs 13 residues. The trim removed 6 bases at V and 6 bases at J, leaving 5 bases unmatched. The CDR3 DNA sequence: TGTGCCAGCAGCGAGACAGGGAGTCAGCCCCAGCATTTT. Its translation: CASSETGSQPQHF.

This CDR3 reads CASSLYLAGDSDTQYF. In DNA, the CDR3 is TGTGCCAGCAGTTTATATCTAGCGGGAGATTCAGATACGCAGTATTTT. The chain couples TRBV28 to TRBJ2-3, with 10 bases that match TRBD2. The CDR3 length is 16 residues. Germline CDR1 MDHEN, CDR2 SYDVKM. V lost 1 base and J lost 4; bases outside the gene matches: 5.

The V and J genes are TRBV9 and TRBJ2-3; the D gene is possibly TRBD2 (5 bases). The germline V gene encodes CDR1 SGDLS and CDR2 YYNGEE. The V end was cut by 0 bases, the J end by 2 bases, with 13 bases between. This CDR3 is 16 amino acids long. The CDR3, as DNA: TGTGCCAGCAGCGTAGACCCCCTCGGGATCACAGATACGCAGTATTTT. It encodes CASSVDPLGITDTQYF.

The chain carries TRBV28 and TRBJ2-4; no clear D gene. This CDR3 region has 15 residues. Germline V gene lookup returns CDR1 MDHEN and CDR2 SYDVKM. V dropped 1 base and J dropped 7 bases, with 14 bases sitting between them. CDR3 sequence (DNA): TGTGCCAGCAGTTTATTGGTCCGGGTTGGGAACATTCAGTACTTC. Translating gives CASSLLVRVGNIQYF.

The CDR3 loop reads CASRGLASGETQYF. The DNA of the CDR3 is TGTGCCAGCAGAGGCCTGGCTAGCGGCGAGACCCAGTACTTC. The V and J genes are TRBV27 and TRBJ2-5; 7 nucleotides agree with TRBD2. Germline loops: CDR1 MNHEY, CDR2 SMNVEV (reference sequence). V was clipped by 6 bases and J by 5 bases; unmatched bases: 9. The CDR3 runs to 14 residues.

The chain uses TRBV19 and TRBJ2-2, with a possible D match to TRBD2 (6 bases). Germline values: CDR1 LNHDA, CDR2 SQIVND (reference sequence). This CDR3 comprises 14 residues. The V end was cut by 8 bases, the J end by 3 bases, with 13 bases between. This CDR3 reads CASGKGLDTGELFF. Written as DNA, the CDR3 is TGTGCCAGTGGAAAGGGACTGGACACCGGGGAGCTGTTTTTT. Based on the CDR3 plus reference TRBV19 and TRBJ2-2, the full variable domain is DGGITQSPKYLFRKEGQNVTLSCEQNLNHDAMYWYRQDPGQGLRLIYYSQIVNDFQKGDIAEGYSVSREKKESFPLTVTSAQKNPTAFYLCASGKGLDTGELFFGEGSRLTVL.

The chain couples TRBV19 to TRBJ1-2; maybe TRBD1 (6 bases). Trimming left V 4 bases short and J 3 bases short, with 9 bases between. CDR3 length equals 13 residues. From germline, CDR1 is LNHDA and CDR2 SQIVND (reference sequence). CDR3: CASSKPGDYGYTF. CDR3 coding DNA: TGTGCCAGTAGTAAGCCAGGGGACTATGGCTACACCTTC.

The chain uses TRBV11-2 and TRBJ2-1; 9 nucleotides line up with TRBD2. Looked up from germline, CDR1 is SGHAT and CDR2 is FQNNGV. The CDR3 has 17 residues. V gave up 3 bases and J gave up 1 base; unmatched junction bases: 7. As DNA, the CDR3 is TGTGCCAGCAGCTTCAGAGGGCGGGAGGGTTCCTACAATGAGCAGTTCTTC. Amino acid sequence: CASSFRGREGSYNEQFF.